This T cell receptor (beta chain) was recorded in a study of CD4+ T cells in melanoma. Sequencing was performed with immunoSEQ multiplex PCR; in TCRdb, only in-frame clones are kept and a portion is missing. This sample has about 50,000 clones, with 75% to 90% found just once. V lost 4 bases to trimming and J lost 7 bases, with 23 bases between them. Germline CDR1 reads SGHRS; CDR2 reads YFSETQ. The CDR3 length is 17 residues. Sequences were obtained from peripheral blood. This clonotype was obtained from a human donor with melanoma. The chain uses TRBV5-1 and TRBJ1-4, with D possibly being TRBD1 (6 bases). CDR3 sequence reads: CASSTGGTGKFGEKLFF. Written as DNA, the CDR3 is TGCGCCAGCAGCACCGGGGGAACAGGGAAATTTGGTGAAAAACTGTTTTTT.